This T cell receptor beta chain was sequenced for a study of blood T cell repertoires in COVID-19. The overall study: From the United States, Italy and Spain came samples of acute and convalescent COVID-19. PBMCs, B-cell-depleted T cells, or T cells were the source of the cDNA or gDNA that made up the material.

The CDR3 is 13 residues long. Looked up from germline, CDR1 is KGHSH and CDR2 is LQKENI. V gave up 5 bases and J gave up 5 bases; unmatched junction bases: 4. There are a few counts of this clone. In the original workflow: Amplification of reference gene primers was used by the study to estimate nucleated cell counts. TCRdb keeps only in-frame clones here, not all; method: immunoSEQ multiplex PCR. V and J calls and clone size are given by that table; D and trimming were obtained from the DNA. The sample has 150,000 to 200,000 clones; about 85% are singletons. Sequenced: peripheral blood. The V gene is TRBV18, the J gene TRBJ1-2; 8 bases match TRBD1. This receptor was identified in a woman between 55 and 75 years old with acute or convalescent COVID-19. CDR3 nucleotides: TGTGCCAGCTCATCGGGACAGGAGTATGGCTACACCTTC. Translating gives CASSSGQEYGYTF.